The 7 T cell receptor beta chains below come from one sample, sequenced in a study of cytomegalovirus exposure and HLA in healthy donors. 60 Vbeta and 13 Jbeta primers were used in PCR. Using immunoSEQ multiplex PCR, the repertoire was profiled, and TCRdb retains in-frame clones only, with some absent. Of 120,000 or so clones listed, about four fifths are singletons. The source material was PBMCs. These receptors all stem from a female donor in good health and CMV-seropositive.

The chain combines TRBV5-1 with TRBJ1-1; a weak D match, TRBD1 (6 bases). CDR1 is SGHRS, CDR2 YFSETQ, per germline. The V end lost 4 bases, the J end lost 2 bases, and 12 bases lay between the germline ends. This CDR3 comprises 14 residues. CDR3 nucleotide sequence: TGCGCCAGCAGCACAACAGGGTCTAACACTGAAGCTTTCTTT. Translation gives CASSTTGSNTEAFF.

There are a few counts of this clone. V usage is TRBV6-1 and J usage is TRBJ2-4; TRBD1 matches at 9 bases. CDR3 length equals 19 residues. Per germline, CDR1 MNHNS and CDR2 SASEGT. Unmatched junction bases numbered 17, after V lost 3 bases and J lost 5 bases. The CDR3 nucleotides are TGTGCCAGCAGTGAGACCTCGGGACAGGGATGGATGTGGGAAAACATTCAGTACTTC. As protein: CASSETSGQGWMWENIQYF.

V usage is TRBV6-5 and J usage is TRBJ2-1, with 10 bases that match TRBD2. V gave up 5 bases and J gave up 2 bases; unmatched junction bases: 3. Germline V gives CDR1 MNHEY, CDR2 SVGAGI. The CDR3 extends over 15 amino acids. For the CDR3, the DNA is TGTGCCAGCAGTACGGGACTAGCGCCCTACAATGAGCAGTTCTTC. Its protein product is CASSTGLAPYNEQFF.

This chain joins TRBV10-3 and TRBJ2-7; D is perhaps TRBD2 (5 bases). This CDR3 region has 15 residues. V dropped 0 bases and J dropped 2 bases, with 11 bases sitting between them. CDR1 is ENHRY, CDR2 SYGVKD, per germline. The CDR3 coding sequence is TGTGCCATCAGTGAGTCTCCTGTCGGGACCTACGAGCAGTACTTC. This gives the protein CAISESPVGTYEQYF.

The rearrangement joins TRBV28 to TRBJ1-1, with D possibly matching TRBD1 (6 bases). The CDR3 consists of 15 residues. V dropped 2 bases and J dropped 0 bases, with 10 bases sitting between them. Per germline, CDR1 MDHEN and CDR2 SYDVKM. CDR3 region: CASSLIGQMNTEAFF. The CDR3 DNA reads TGTGCCAGCAGTTTAATCGGACAGATGAACACTGAAGCTTTCTTT.

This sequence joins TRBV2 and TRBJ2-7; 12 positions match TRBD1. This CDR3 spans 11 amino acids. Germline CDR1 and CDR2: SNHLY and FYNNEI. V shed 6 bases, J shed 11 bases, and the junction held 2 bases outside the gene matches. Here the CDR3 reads CASRGQGAEYF. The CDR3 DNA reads TGTGCCAGCAGGGGACAGGGGGCGGAGTACTTC.

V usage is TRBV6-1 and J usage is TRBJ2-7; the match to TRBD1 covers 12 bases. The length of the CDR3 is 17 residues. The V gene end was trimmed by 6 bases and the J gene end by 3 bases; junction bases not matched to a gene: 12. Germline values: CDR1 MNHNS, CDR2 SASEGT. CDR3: CASRETAGQGANYEQYF. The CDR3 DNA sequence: TGTGCCAGCAGAGAAACGGCGGGACAGGGGGCGAACTACGAGCAGTACTTC.